The rows below give T cell receptor beta chains drawn from one sample of a study of early T cells in non-severe SARS-CoV-2 infection. One entry per CDR3 protein results from TCRdb running MiXCR on the 5' RACE reads. In the table there are tens of thousands of distinct CDR3 sequences, 5.5% to 6% of which are singletons. Sequenced material: whole blood. These receptors were collected from an adult who was a healthcare worker with PCR-confirmed SARS-CoV-2 infection or an uninfected control (not recorded which). CDR3s include the opening cysteine and the closing phenylalanine or tryptophan.

V gene	J gene	CDR3 protein
TRBV5-4	TRBJ2-6	CASSQQGAGGANVLTF
TRBV7-2	TRBJ1-2	CASSTTTNYGYTF
TRBV5-1	TRBJ2-1	CASRGGPSYNEQFF
TRBV5-6	TRBJ2-2	CASSLGLNTGELFF
TRBV7-2	TRBJ2-7	CASSLERGVYYEQYF
TRBV19	TRBJ2-3	CARPVRAPSTDTQYF
TRBV28	TRBJ2-7	CASSSPPPGEYEQYF
TRBV20-1	TRBJ2-7	CSALSGSHYERYF
TRBV5-5	TRBJ1-6	CASSIRGDSPLHF
TRBV3-1	TRBJ1-2	CASSLNTMGTANYGYTF
TRBV18	TRBJ1-2	CASSPSRTGVNYGYTF
TRBV18	TRBJ2-7	CASSPSGGSSYEQYF
TRBV18	TRBJ2-7	CASSPGQGFFYEQYF
TRBV7-9	TRBJ1-6	CASGVDNSPLHF
TRBV20-1	TRBJ2-7	CSAPDGNSYEQYF
TRBV18	TRBJ1-2	CASSPAGINYGYTF
TRBV6-5	TRBJ1-6	CASSYDGTGALSSPLHF
TRBV12-5	TRBJ1-1	CASGRNENTEAFF
TRBV3-1	TRBJ1-6	CASSQDRPGQGFLDSPLHF
TRBV29-1	TRBJ2-1	CSVVTSGSYNEQFF
TRBV7-9	TRBJ2-7	CASSFLQGAISDEQYF
TRBV5-4	TRBJ2-7	CASSTGTNYEQYF
TRBV7-2	TRBJ2-7	CASSLRIEREQYF
TRBV4-3	TRBJ2-2	CASSPRTPGGNSGELFF
TRBV3-1	TRBJ2-2	CASSPVSRTGELFF
TRBV5-5	TRBJ2-4	CASSTETGGENIQYF
TRBV5-6	TRBJ2-7	CASSRGQGPEQYF